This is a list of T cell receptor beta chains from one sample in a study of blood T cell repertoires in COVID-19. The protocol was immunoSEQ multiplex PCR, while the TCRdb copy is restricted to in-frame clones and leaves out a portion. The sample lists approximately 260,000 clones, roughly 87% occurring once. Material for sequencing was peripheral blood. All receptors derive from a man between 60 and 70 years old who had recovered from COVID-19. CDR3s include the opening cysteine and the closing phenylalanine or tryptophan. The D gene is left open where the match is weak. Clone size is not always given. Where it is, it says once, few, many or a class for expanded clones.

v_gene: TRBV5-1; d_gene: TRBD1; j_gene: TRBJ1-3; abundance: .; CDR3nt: TGCGCCAGCAGCTTGGTAACAGGGGGAGGAAACACCATATATTTT; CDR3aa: CASSLVTGGGNTIYF
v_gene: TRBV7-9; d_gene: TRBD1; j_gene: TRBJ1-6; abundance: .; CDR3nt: TGTGCCAGCAGCTATAAAGGGGGCGCAGGATCACCCCTCCACTTT; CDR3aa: CASSYKGGAGSPLHF
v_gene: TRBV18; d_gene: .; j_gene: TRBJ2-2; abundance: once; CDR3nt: TGTGCCAGCTCACCCCTCGGAGGCACCGGGGAGCTGTTTTTT; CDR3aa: CASSPLGGTGELFF
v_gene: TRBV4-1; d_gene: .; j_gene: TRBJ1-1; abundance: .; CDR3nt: TGCGCCAGCAGCCAAGAGCGCGTTCTAGGCATGAACACTGAAGCTTTCTTT; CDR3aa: CASSQERVLGMNTEAFF
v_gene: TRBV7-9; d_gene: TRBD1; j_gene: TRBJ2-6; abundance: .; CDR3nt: TGTGCCAGCAGCCGCCCGACAGGGCGGACTGGGGCCAACGTCCTGACTTTC; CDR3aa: CASSRPTGRTGANVLTF
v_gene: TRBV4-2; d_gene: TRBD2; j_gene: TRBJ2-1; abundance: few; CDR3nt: TGTGCCAGCACCAAGCGGGGGGTCAACAATGAGCAGTTCTTC; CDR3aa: CASTKRGVNNEQFF
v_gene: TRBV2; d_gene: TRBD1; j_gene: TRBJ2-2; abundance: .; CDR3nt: TGTGCCAGCAGTCCGACAGGGATTCGTACCGGGGAGCTGTTTTTT; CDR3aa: CASSPTGIRTGELFF
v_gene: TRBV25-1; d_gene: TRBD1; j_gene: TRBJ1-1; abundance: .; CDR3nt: TGTGCCAGCAGTGGTTTGCGTACCGGGACAGGGGGTTCTGAAGCTTTCTTT; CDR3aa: CASSGLRTGTGGSEAFF
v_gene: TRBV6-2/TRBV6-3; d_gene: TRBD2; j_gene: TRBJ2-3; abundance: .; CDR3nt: TGTGCCAGCAGTTACTCGATCCCTTTGCGGGAGGGGCGCACAGATACGCAGTATTTT; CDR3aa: CASSYSIPLREGRTDTQYF
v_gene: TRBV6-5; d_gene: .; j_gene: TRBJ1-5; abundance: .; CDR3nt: TGTGCCAGCAACCCCCGACAGAACAATCAGCCCCAGCATTTT; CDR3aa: CASNPRQNNQPQHF
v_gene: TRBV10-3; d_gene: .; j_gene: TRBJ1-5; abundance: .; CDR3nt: TGTGCCATCAGGGAATTAGCAAATCAGCCCCAGCATTTT; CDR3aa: CAIRELANQPQHF
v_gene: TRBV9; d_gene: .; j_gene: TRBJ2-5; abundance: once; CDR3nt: TGTGCCAGCAGCGTAGTTCCCACAGGGGAGACCCAGTACTTC; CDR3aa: CASSVVPTGETQYF
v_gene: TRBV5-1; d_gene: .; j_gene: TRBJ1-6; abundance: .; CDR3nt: TGCGCCACCTCCTGGCCGGAGCGGGTTTATAATTCACCCCTCCACTTT; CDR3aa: CATSWPERVYNSPLHF
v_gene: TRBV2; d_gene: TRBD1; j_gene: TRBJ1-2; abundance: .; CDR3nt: TGTGCCAGCAGTGGACAGGGAAACTATGGCTACACCTTC; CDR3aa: CASSGQGNYGYTF
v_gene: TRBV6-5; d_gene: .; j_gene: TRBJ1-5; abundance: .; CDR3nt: TGTGCCACATGCAGGGTCAATCAGCCCCAGCATTTT; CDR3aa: CATCRVNQPQHF
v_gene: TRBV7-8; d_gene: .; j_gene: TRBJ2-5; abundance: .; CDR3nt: TGTGCCAGCAGCTTAGATGTGGGGAGGGAGACCCAGTACTTC; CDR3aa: CASSLDVGRETQYF
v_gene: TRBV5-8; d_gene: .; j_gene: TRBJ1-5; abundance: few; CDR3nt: TGTGCCAGCAGCTTGGGTTCTCGGCAGGGCTATCAGCCCCAGCATTTT; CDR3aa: CASSLGSRQGYQPQHF
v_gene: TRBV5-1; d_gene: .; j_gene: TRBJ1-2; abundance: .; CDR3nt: TGCGCCAGCAGTCCGGAGTCACGGAGCTTGCACTATGGCTACACCTTC; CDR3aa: CASSPESRSLHYGYTF
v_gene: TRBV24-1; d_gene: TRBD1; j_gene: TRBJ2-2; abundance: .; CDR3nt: TGTGCCACCAGTGCACCGGGACAGACTAACACCGGGGAGCTGTTTTTT; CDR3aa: CATSAPGQTNTGELFF
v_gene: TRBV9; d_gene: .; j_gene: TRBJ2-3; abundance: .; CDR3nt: TGTGCCAGCAGCGTAGTGGCGGGGGCCACAGATACGCAGTATTTT; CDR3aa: CASSVVAGATDTQYF
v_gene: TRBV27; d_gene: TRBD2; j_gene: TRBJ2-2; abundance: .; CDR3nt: TGTGCCAGCAGTTTCAGCGGGGGGGCCTTCGGGGAGCTGTTTTTT; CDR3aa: CASSFSGGAFGELFF
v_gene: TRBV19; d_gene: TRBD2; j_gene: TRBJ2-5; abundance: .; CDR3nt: TGTGCCAGTAGCCCTTACCTACTAGCGGGGGGGACAGAGACCCAGTACTTC; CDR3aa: CASSPYLLAGGTETQYF
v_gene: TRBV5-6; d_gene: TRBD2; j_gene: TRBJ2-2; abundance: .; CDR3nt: TGTGCCAGCAGCTCGCTAGCGGGGGGGCCGGTCGGGGAGCTGTTTTTT; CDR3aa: CASSSLAGGPVGELFF
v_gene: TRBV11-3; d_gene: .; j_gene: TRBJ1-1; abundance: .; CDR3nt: TGTGCCAGCAGCCCGGGGGGAGGGAACCCGACTGAAGCTTTCTTT; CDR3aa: CASSPGGGNPTEAFF
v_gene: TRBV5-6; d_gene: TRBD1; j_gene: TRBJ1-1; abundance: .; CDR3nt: TGTGCCAGCAGCTTCGGACAGGGCACTGAAGCTTTCTTT; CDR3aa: CASSFGQGTEAFF